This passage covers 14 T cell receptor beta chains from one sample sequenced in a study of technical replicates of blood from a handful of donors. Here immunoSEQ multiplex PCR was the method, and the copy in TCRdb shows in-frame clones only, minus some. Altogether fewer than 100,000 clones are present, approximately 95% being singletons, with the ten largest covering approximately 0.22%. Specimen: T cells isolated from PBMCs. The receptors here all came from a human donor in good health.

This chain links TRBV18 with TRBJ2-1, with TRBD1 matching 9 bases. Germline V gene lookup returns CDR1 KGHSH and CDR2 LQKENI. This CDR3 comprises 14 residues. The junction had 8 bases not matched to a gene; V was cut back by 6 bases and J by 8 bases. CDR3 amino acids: CASSRTGERYEQFF. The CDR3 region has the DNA TGTGCCAGCTCTAGGACAGGGGAAAGGTATGAGCAGTTCTTC. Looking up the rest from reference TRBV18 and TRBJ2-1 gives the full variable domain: NAGVMQNPRHLVRRRGQEARLRCSPMKGHSHVYWYRQLPEEGLKFMVYLQKENIIDESGMPKERFSAEFPKEGPSILRIQQVVRGDSAAYFCASSRTGERYEQFFGPGTRLTVL.

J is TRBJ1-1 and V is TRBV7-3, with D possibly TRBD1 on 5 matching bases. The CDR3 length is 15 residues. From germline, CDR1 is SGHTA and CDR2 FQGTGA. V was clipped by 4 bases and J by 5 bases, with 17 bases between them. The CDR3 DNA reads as TGTGCCAGCAGCTCTTGGGGCGCCGACTTGACTGAAGCTTTCTTT. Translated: CASSSWGADLTEAFF.

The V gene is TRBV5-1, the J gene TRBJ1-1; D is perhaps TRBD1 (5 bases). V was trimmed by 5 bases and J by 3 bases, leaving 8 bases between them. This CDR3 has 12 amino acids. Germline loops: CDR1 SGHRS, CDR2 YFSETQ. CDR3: CASSWGDTEAFF. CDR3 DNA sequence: TGCGCCAGCAGTTGGGGGGACACTGAAGCTTTCTTT.

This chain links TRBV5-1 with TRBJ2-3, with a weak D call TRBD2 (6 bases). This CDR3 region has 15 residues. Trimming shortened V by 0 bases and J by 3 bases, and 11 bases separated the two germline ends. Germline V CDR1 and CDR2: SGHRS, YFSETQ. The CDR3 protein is CASSLAGSRTDTQYF. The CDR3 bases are TGCGCCAGCAGCTTGGCCGGGAGTAGAACAGATACGCAGTATTTT.

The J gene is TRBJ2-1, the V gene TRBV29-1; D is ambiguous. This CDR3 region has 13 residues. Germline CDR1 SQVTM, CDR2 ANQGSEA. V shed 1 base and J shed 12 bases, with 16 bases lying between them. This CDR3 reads CSVEGERSYWQFF. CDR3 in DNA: TGCAGCGTTGAAGGAGAGAGATCGTATTGGCAGTTCTTC.

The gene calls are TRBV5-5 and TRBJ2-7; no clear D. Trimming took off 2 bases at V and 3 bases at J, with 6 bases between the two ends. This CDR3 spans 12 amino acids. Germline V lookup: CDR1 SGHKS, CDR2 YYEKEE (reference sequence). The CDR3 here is CASSLSNYEQYF. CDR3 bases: TGTGCCAGCAGCTTAAGCAACTACGAGCAGTACTTC. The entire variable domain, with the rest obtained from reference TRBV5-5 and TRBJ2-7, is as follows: DAGVTQSPTHLIKTRGQQVTLRCSPISGHKSVSWYQQVLGQGPQFIFQYYEKEERGRGNFPDRFSARQFPNYSSELNVNALLLGDSALYLCASSLSNYEQYFGPGTRLTVT.

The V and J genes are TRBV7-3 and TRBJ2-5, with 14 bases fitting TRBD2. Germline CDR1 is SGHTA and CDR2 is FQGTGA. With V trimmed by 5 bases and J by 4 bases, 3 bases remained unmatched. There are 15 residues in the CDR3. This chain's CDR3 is CASSAGLAGAETQYF. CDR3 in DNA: TGTGCCAGCAGCGCGGGACTAGCGGGGGCAGAGACCCAGTACTTC.

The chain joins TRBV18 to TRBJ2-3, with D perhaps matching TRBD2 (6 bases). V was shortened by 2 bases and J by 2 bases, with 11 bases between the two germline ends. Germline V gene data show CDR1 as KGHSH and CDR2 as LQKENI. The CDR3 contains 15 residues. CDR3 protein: CASSPGAGLTDTQYF. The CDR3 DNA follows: TGTGCCAGCTCACCAGGGGCGGGGCTCACAGATACGCAGTATTTT.

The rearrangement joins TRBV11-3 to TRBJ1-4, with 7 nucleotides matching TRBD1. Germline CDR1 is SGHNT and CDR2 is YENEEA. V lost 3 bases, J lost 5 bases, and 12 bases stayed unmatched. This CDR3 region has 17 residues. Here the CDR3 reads CASSFGPWTGGNEKLFF. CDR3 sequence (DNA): TGTGCCAGCAGCTTCGGACCATGGACAGGTGGAAATGAAAAACTGTTTTTT.

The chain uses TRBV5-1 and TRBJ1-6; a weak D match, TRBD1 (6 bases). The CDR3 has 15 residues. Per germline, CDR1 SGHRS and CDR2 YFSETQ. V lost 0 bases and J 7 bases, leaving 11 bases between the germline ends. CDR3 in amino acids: CASSLATGSNSPLHF. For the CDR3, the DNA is TGCGCCAGCAGCTTGGCTACAGGGAGCAATTCACCCCTCCACTTT.

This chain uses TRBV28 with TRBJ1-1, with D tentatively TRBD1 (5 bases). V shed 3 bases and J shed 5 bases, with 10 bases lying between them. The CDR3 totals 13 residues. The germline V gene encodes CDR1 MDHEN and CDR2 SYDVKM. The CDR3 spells CASSLDIGTEAFF. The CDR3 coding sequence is TGTGCCAGCAGTTTGGACATCGGAACTGAAGCTTTCTTT.

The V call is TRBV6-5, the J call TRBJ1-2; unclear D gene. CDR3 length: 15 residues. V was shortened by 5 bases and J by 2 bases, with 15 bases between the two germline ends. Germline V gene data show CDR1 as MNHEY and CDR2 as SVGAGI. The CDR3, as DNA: TGTGCCAGCAGTCCCGAAGCGAGGGCGAACTATGGCTACACCTTC. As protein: CASSPEARANYGYTF.

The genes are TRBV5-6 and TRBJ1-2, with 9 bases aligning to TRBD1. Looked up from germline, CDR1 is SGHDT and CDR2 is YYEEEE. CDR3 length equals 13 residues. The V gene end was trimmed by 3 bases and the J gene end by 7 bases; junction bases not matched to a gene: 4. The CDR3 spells CASSSKDRGGYTF. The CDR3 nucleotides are TGTGCCAGCAGCTCAAAGGACAGGGGTGGCTACACCTTC.

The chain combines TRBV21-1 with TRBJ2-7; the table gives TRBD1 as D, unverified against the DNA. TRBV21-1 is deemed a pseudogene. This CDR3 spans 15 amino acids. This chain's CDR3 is CASSKVTGQGPEQYF. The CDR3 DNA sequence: TGTGCCAGCAGCAAAGTAACGGGACAGGGCCCCGAGCAGTACTTC.